This entry features one TCR beta chain sequence. The sample originates from a study of control samples from healthy donors and cancer patients. CDR1 is MNHEY and CDR2 is SVGAGI in the germline V gene. The V and J ends lost 5 bases and 7 bases, in that order; junction bases with no gene match: 8. The CDR3 has 15 residues. Using immunoSEQ multiplex PCR, the repertoire was profiled, and TCRdb retains in-frame clones only, with some absent. Among about 180,000 clones listed, more than 90% were seen once. The receptor was isolated from a man aged 25 to 40 in good health. The sequenced sample was blood. The chain uses TRBV6-5 and TRBJ2-1; 10 nucleotides agree with TRBD2. The CDR3 spells CASSPRGLAQNEQFF. CDR3 coding DNA: TGTGCCAGCAGTCCCAGGGGACTAGCGCAAAATGAGCAGTTCTTC.